The 10 T cell receptor beta chains listed next were all sequenced from one sample in a study of T cells in Graves' hyperthyroidism and ophthalmopathy (dated by TCRdb to the late 2010s). Libraries were built with multiplex PCR. Sequencing relied on an Illumina HiSeq 2000. The TCR beta CDR3 regions were amplified from RNA transcripts. The TCR CDR3 was subjected to a first round of RT-PCR using the HTBI primer set and the Qiagen OneStep RT-PCR kit. TCRdb applied fastp at Q25 and MiXCR to the public reads, then kept only in-frame beta chains. All rows with the same CDR3 protein become a single entry with the most common DNA and genes. In this sample the table shows hundreds of thousands of distinct CDR3 sequences, around 16% of which occur a single time. Jointly, the top ten make up roughly an eighth of the sample. Material for sequencing was blood. These receptors were collected from a woman younger than 35 with Graves' hyperthyroidism.

This clonotype turned up a few times. The chain uses TRBV27 and TRBJ2-7; possibly TRBD1 or TRBD2 for D (5 bases each). V was trimmed by 0 bases and J by 9 bases, leaving 12 bases between them. This CDR3 region has 13 residues. From germline, CDR1 is MNHEY and CDR2 SMNVEV (reference sequence). CDR3 in DNA: TGTGCCAGCAGTTTATCACTTGGGGGTTTGCAGTACTTC. This translates into CASSLSLGGLQYF.

This chain links TRBV10-3 with TRBJ1-5; perhaps TRBD1 as D (5 bases). The ends were cut back, 1 base at V and 7 bases at J, with 8 bases in the middle. The CDR3 covers 13 residues. The germline CDR1 and CDR2 sequences are ENHRY and SYGVKD. The CDR3 is CAISELGAQPQHF. CDR3 nucleotides: TGTGCCATCAGTGAGTTAGGGGCCCAGCCCCAGCATTTT.

V gene TRBV5-4 combines with J gene TRBJ2-7; tentative D call: TRBD2 (6 bases). Trimming pared 6 bases from V and 2 bases from J, leaving 21 bases between. The CDR3 length is 16 residues. Germline values: CDR1 SGHNT, CDR2 YYREEE (reference sequence). The CDR3 coding sequence is TGTGCCAGCACCATAGACCCGACGGGAGCCACCTACGAGCAGTACTTC. Amino acids: CASTIDPTGATYEQYF.

Worth noting for this clonotype: A junction boundary mismatches the germline segment, possibly from a read error. The chain uses TRBV12-3 or TRBV12-4 and TRBJ1-3; 9 bases align to TRBD1. This CDR3 spans 17 amino acids. The CDR3 DNA is TGTGCCAGCAGTCTGGGACAGGGACTTGGACGGCTGGACACCATGTATTTT. This codes for CASSLGQGLGRLDTMYF.

This clonotype was observed a few times. The V gene is TRBV20-1, the J gene TRBJ2-2; D is unclear. The V and J ends lost 2 bases and 6 bases respectively, with 7 bases between them. There are 12 residues in the CDR3. The V gene's germline CDR1 is DFQATT and CDR2 SNEGSKA (reference sequence). The CDR3 sequence: CSARSVAGELFF. CDR3 bases: TGCAGTGCTAGATCCGTAGCCGGGGAGCTGTTTTTT.

V is TRBV20-1 and J is TRBJ1-1; 7 bases fit TRBD1. CDR1 and CDR2 (germline): DFQATT, SNEGSKA (reference sequence). Losses at the gene ends were 0 bases for V and 5 bases for J; bases not matched to a gene: 9. This CDR3 comprises 15 residues. DNA of the CDR3: TGCAGTGCTAGAGAGGGGACAGTCCACGGAACTGAAGCTTTCTTT. This translates into CSAREGTVHGTEAFF.

This clonotype showed up just a few times. The chain carries TRBV2 and TRBJ2-2; D is unresolved. The V end was cut by 10 bases, the J end by 2 bases, with 11 bases between. Germline assignment: CDR1 SNHLY and CDR2 FYNNEI. This CDR3 spans 13 amino acids. DNA of the CDR3: TGTGCCACGGATACGGGTAACACCGGGGAGCTGTTTTTT. It is translated as CATDTGNTGELFF.

This clonotype was counted at least ten times. In DNA, the CDR3 is TGCAGTGCTAGGATGGGACAGACAGATACGCAGTATTTT. Encoded protein: CSARMGQTDTQYF. V usage is TRBV20-1 and J usage is TRBJ2-3; 7 bases align to TRBD1. Germline CDR1 reads DFQATT; CDR2 reads SNEGSKA (reference sequence). CDR3 length: 13 amino acids. V lost 3 bases to trimming and J lost 3 bases; unmatched junction nucleotides: 3.

This clonotype was observed at least ten times. Here the CDR3 DNA reads TGCGCCAGCAGCCGCCTGGGGGTGGGAAACTACGAGCAGTACTTC. Amino acids: CASSRLGVGNYEQYF. J is TRBJ2-7 and V is TRBV5-1; the D gene could be TRBD1 or TRBD2 (5 bases each). Germline V CDR1 and CDR2: SGHRS, YFSETQ. The ends were cut back, 4 bases at V and 3 bases at J, with 17 bases in the middle. The CDR3 spans 15 residues.

This clonotype was seen ten or more times. Just one base apart from a much larger clone, this may be a read error. The V and J genes are TRBV27 and TRBJ2-7; 9 nucleotides match TRBD1. Trimming took 3 bases from V and 2 from J; bases not matched to a gene: 2. The CDR3 runs 14 residues. Germline V gene lookup returns CDR1 MNHEY and CDR2 SMNVEV (reference sequence). CDR3 residues: CASSFGTGTYEQYF. The CDR3 DNA follows: TGTGCCAGCAGTTTCGGGACAGGGACCTACGAGCAGTACTTC.